The present entry profiles one T cell receptor (beta chain) with its context. This CDR3 has 13 amino acids. In germline, CDR1 is SNHLY, CDR2 FYNNEI. Trimming removed 3 bases from V and 0 bases from J, with 5 bases in between. The source of the sample is a study of T-cell reconstitution after alpha-beta-depleted transplantation in children. Molecular barcoding with unique molecular identifiers was used for the TCRbeta library. TCRdb passed the PCR reads through MiXCR, listing each CDR3 protein once. Here the sample spans around 410,000 distinct CDR3 sequences, around 9.9% being singletons. The chain uses TRBV2 and TRBJ1-1; unclear D gene. This receptor was taken from a human donor who donated a stem cell graft to a child with acute myeloid leukemia. This specimen was PBMCs from the stem cell graft donor, taken from the stem cell graft. CDR3 loop: CASSDQVNTEAFF. CDR3 nucleotides: TGTGCCAGCAGTGATCAGGTGAACACTGAAGCTTTCTTT.